This TCR beta chain was obtained from a study of naive and memory T cell subsets. The beta constant-region primer was an equimolar mix of two oligonucleotides covering TRBC1 and TRBC2. Nested alpha and beta constant-region primers with the SP2 primer drove four PCR rounds on ligated cDNA. The cDNA 3' end received a ligated single-stranded oligonucleotide carrying the SP2 primer and a 12-nucleotide UMI. TCRdb re-analysed the UMI-ligation and nested PCR reads in MiXCR, keeping a single row per CDR3 protein. The sample lists just over 80,000 distinct CDR3 sequences; 8% to 9.5% were seen once. Germline V gene sequence: CDR1 SGHRS, CDR2 YFSETQ. The CDR3 contains 16 residues. V lost 0 bases and J lost 4; bases outside the gene matches: 5.

The material sequenced was naive CD8+ T cells from blood. The clonotype comes from a human donor in good health. The chain recombines TRBV5-1 with TRBJ2-1; 9 bases fit TRBD2. This CDR3 reads CASSLEASGIYNEQFF. CDR3 sequence (DNA): TGCGCCAGCAGCTTGGAGGCTAGCGGGATTTACAATGAGCAGTTCTTC.